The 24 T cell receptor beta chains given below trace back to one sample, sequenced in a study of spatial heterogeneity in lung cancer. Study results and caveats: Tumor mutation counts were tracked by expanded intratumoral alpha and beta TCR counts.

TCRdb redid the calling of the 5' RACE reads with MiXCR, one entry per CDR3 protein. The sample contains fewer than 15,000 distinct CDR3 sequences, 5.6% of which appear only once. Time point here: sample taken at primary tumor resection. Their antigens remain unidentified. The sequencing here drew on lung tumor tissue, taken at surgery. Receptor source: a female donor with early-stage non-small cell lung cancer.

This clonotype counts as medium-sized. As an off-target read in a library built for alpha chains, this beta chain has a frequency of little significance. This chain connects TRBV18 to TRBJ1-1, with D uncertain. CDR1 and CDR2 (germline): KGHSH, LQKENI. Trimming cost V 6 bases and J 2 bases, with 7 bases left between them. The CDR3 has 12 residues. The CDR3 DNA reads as TGTGCCAGCTCCTTAAGCAACACTGAAGCTTTCTTT. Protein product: CASSLSNTEAFF. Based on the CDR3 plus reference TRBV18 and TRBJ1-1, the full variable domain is NAGVMQNPRHLVRRRGQEARLRCSPMKGHSHVYWYRQLPEEGLKFMVYLQKENIIDESGMPKERFSAEFPKEGPSILRIQQVVRGDSAAYFCASSLSNTEAFFGQGTRLTVV.

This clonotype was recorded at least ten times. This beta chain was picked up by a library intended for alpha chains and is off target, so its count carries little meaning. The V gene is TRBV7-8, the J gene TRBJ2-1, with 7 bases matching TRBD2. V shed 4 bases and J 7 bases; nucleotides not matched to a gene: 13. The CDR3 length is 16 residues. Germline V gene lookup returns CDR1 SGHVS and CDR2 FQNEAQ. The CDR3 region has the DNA TGTGCCAGCAGCTCCAAGGGGTCTAGCGGCAAGAATGAGCAGTTCTTC. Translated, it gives CASSSKGSSGKNEQFF.

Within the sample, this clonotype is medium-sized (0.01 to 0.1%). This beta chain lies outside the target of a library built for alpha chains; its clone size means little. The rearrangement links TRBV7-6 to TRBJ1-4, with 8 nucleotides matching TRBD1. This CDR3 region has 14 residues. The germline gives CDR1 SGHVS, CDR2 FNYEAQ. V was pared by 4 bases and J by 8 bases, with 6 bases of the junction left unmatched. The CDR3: CASSSGTGKEKLFF. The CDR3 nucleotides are TGTGCCAGCAGCTCCGGGACAGGCAAAGAAAAACTGTTTTTT. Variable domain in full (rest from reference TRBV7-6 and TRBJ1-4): GAGVSQSPRYKVTKRGQDVALRCDPISGHVSLYWYRQALGQGPEFLTYFNYEAQQDKSGLPNDRFSAERPEGSISTLTIQRTEQRDSAMYRCASSSGTGKEKLFFGSGTQLSVL.

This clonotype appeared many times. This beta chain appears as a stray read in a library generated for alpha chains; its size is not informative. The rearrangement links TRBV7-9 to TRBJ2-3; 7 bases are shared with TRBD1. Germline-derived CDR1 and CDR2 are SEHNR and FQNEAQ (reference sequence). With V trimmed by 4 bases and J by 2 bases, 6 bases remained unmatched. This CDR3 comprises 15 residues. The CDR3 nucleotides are TGTGCCAGCAGCTGGACAGGCCACGACACAGATACGCAGTATTTT. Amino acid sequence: CASSWTGHDTDTQYF.

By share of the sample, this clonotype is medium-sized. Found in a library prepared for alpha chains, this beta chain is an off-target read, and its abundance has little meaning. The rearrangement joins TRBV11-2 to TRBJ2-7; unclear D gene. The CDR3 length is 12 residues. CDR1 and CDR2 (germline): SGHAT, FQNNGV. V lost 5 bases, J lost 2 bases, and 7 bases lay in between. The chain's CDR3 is CASSPRPYEQYF. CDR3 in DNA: TGTGCCAGCAGCCCTCGTCCCTACGAGCAGTACTTC.

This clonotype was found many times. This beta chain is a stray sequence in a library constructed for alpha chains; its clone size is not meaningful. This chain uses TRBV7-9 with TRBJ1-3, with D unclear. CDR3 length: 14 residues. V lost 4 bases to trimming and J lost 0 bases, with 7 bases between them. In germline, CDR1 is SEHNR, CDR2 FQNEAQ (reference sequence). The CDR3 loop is CASSSADSGNTIYF. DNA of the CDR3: TGTGCCAGCAGCTCGGCGGACTCTGGAAACACCATATATTTT. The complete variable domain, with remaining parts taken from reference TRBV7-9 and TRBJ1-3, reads DTGVSQNPRHKITKRGQNVTFRCDPISEHNRLYWYRQTLGQGPEFLTYFQNEAQLEKSRLLSDRFSAERPKGSFSTLEIQRTEQGDSAMYLCASSSADSGNTIYFGEGSWLTVV.

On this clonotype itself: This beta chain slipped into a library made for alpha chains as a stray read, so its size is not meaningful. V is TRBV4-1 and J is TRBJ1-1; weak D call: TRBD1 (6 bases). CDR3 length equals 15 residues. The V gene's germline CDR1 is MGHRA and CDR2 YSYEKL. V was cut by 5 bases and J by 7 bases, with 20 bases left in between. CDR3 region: CASSTWARGVREAFF. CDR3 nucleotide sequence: TGCGCCAGCAGCACCTGGGCTAGGGGGGTCCGTGAAGCTTTCTTT.

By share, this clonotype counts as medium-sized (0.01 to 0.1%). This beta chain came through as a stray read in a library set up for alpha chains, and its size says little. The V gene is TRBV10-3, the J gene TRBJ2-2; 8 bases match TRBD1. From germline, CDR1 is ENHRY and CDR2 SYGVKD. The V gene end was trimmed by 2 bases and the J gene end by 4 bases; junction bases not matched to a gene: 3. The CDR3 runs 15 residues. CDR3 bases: TGTGCCATCAGTGAGACCGGACAGGGCACCGGGGAGCTGTTTTTT. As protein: CAISETGQGTGELFF.

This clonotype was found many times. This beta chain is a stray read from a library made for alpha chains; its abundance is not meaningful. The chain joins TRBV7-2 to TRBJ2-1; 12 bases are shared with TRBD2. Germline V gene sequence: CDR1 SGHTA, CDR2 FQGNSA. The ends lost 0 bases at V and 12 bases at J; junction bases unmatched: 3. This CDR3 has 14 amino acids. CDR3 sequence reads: CASSLALTSGRQFF. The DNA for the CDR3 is TGTGCCAGCAGCTTAGCGCTGACTAGCGGGAGGCAGTTCTTC.

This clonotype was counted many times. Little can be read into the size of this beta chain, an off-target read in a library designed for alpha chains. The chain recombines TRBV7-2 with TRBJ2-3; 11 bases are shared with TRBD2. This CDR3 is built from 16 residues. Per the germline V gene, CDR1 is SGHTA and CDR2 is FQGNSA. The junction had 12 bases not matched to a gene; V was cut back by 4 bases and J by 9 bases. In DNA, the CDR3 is TGTGCCAGCAGCTCCGCACTAGCGGGGGATTCCTCCACGCAGTATTTT. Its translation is CASSSALAGDSSTQYF.

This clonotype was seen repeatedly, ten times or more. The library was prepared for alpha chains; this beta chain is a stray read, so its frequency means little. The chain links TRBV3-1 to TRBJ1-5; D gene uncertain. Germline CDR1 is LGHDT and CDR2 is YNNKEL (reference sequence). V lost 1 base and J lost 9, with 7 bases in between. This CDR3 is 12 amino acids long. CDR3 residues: CASSQGDPPQHF. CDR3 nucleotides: TGTGCCAGCAGCCAAGGCGACCCGCCCCAGCATTTT.

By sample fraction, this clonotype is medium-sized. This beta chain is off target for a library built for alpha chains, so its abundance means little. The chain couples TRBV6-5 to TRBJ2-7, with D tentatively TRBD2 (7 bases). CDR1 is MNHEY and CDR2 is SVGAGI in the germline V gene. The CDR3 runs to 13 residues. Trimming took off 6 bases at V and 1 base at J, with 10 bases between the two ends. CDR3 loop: CASRGGGSYEQYF. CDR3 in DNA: TGTGCCAGCAGAGGGGGGGGATCCTACGAGCAGTACTTC.

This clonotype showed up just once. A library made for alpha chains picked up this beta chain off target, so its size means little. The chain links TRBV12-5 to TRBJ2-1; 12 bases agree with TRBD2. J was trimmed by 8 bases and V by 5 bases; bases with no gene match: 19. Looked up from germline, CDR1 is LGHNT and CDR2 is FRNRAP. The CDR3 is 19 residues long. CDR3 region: CASGHPGASGRARLYEQFF. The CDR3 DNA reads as TGTGCTAGTGGTCACCCGGGCGCTAGCGGGAGGGCCAGGTTGTATGAGCAGTTCTTC.

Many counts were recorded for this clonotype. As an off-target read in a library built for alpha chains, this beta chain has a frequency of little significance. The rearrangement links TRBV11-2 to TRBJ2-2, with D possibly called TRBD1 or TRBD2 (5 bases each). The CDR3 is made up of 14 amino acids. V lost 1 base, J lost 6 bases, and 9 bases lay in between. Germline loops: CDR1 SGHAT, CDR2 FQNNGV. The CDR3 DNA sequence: TGTGCCAGCAGCTTAGTTACGGGGCCCGGGGAGCTGTTTTTT. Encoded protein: CASSLVTGPGELFF. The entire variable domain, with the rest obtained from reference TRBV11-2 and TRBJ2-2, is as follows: EAGVAQSPRYKIIEKRQSVAFWCNPISGHATLYWYQQILGQGPKLLIQFQNNGVVDDSQLPKDRFSAERLKGVDSTLKIQPAKLEDSAVYLCASSLVTGPGELFFGEGSRLTVL.

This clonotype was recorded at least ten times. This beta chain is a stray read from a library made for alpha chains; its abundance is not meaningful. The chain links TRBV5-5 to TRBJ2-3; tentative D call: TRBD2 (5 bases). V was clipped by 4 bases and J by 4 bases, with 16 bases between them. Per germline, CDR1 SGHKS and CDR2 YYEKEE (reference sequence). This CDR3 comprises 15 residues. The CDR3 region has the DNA TGTGCCAGCAGCCCTTCCGGGGTGTGGGCAGATACGCAGTATTTT. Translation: CASSPSGVWADTQYF.

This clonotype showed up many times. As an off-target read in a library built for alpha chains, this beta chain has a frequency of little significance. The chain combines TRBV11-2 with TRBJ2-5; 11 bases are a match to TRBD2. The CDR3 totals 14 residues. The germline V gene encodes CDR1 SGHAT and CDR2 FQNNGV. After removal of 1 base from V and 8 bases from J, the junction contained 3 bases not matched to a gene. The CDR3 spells CASSLVLAGVTQYF. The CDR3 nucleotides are TGTGCCAGCAGCTTAGTACTAGCGGGGGTTACCCAGTACTTC.

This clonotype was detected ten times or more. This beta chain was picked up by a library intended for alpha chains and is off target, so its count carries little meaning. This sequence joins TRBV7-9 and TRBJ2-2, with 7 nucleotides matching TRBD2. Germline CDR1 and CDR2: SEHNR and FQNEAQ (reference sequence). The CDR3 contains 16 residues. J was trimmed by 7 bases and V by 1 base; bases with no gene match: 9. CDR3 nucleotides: TGTGCCAGCAGCTTAGGGCGAGCGGGGAGCAGCGGGGAGCTGTTTTTT. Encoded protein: CASSLGRAGSSGELFF. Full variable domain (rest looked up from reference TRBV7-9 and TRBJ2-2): DTGVSQNPRHKITKRGQNVTFRCDPISEHNRLYWYRQTLGQGPEFLTYFQNEAQLEKSRLLSDRFSAERPKGSFSTLEIQRTEQGDSAMYLCASSLGRAGSSGELFFGEGSRLTVL.

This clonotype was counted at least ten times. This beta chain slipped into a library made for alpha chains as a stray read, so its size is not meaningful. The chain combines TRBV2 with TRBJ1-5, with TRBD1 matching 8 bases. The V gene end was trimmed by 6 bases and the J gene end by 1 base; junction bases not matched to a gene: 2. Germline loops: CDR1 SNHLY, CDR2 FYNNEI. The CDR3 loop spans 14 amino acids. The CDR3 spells CASRRDRSNQPQHF. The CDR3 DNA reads TGTGCCAGCAGGAGGGACAGGAGCAATCAGCCCCAGCATTTT.

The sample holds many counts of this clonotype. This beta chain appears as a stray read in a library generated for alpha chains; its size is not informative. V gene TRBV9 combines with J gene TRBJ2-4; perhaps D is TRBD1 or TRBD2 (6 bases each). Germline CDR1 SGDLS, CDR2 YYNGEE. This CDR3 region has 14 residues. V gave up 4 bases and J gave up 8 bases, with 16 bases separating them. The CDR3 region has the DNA TGTGCCAGCAGCCCCGGACAGCCGGGGGACATTCAGTACTTC. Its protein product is CASSPGQPGDIQYF.

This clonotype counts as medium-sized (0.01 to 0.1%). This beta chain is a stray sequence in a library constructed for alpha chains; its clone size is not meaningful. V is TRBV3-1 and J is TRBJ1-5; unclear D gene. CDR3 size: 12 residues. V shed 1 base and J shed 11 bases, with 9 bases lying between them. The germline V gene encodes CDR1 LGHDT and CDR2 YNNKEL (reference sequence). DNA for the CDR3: TGTGCCAGCAGCCAAGGCCGTTGGGCCCAGCATTTT. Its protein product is CASSQGRWAQHF.

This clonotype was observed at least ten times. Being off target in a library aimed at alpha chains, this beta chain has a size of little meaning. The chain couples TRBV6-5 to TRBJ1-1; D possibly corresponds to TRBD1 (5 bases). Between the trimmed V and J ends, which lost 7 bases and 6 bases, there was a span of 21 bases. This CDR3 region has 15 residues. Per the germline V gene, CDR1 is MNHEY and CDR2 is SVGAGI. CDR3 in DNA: TGTGCCAGCAAATTTTTGGGGCGCGGATTACCTGAAGCTTTCTTT. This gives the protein CASKFLGRGLPEAFF.

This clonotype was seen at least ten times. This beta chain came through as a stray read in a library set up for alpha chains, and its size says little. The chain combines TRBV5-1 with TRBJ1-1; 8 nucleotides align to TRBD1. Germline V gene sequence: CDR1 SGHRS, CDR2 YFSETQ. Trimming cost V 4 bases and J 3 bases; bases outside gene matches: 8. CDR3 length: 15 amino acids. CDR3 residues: CASSLMDREDTEAFF. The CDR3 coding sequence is TGCGCCAGCAGCCTAATGGACAGGGAGGACACTGAAGCTTTCTTT.

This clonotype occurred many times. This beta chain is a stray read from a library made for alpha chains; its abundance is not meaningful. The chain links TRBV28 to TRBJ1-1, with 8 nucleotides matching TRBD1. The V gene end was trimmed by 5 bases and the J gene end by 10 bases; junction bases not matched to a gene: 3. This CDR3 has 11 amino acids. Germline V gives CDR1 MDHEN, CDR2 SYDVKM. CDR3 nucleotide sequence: TGTGCCAGCAGTGCAGACAGGGGAGCTTTCTTT. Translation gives CASSADRGAFF.

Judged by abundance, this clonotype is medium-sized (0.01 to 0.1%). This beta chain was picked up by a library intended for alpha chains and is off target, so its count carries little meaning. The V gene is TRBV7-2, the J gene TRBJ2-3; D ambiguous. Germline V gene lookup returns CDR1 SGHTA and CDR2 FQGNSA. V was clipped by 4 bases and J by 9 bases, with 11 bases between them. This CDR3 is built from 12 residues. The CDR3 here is CASSSAPGTQYF. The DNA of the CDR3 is TGTGCCAGCAGCTCAGCCCCAGGCACGCAGTATTTT. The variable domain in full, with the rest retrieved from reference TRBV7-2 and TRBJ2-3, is GAGVSQSPSNKVTEKGKDVELRCDPISGHTALYWYRQSLGQGLEFLIYFQGNSAPDKSGLPSDRFSAERTGGSVSTLTIQRTQQEDSAVYLCASSSAPGTQYFGPGTRLTVL.